Shown below are 20 T cell receptor beta chains from a single sample sequenced in a study of T cell responses to AZD1222 COVID-19 vaccine. Profiling relied on immunoSEQ multiplex PCR, and the TCRdb table lists in-frame clones only, not all of them. The data show 90,000 to 150,000 clones, more than 75% seen once. The specimen comprised peripheral blood, sampled on day 0 of AZD1222 vaccination. These receptors originate from an adult in good health.

This clone showed up just once. The chain joins TRBV9 to TRBJ1-2; D not resolved. Germline V lookup: CDR1 SGDLS, CDR2 YYNGEE. The CDR3 loop spans 13 amino acids. Deletions cut 0 bases from V and 8 bases from J, with 11 bases between. The CDR3 DNA reads as TGTGCCAGCAGCGTAGGAACCGACGGCGGCTACACCTTC. It encodes CASSVGTDGGYTF.

The chain recombines TRBV23-1 with TRBJ1-2; D possibly corresponds to TRBD1 (5 bases). TRBV23-1 is filed as an ORF, its function uncertain. Trimming stripped 3 bases from V and 6 bases from J, with 20 bases between. CDR3 length: 16 residues. The chain's CDR3 is CASSHRGLGGRHGYTF. CDR3 nucleotides: TGCGCCAGCAGTCACCGAGGTCTGGGGGGTAGGCATGGCTACACCTTC.

The J gene is TRBJ2-1, the V gene TRBV19; maybe TRBD2 (5 bases). Trimming cost V 5 bases and J 3 bases, with 11 bases left between them. This CDR3 has 14 residues. Germline loops: CDR1 LNHDA, CDR2 SQIVND (reference sequence). CDR3 coding DNA: TGTGCCAGTAGTCGGGCTAGCAGCTACAATGAGCAGTTCTTC. Translating gives CASSRASSYNEQFF.

For the CDR3, the DNA is TGTGCCAGCAGCTTCCCCACTCGAGAGGGGAATGGCTACACCTTC. It is translated as CASSFPTREGNGYTF. The chain joins TRBV5-4 to TRBJ1-2; D is possibly TRBD1 (5 bases). Germline CDR1 is SGHNT and CDR2 is YYREEE (reference sequence). Deletions cut 2 bases from V and 6 bases from J, with 17 bases between. This CDR3 is built from 15 residues.

The chain carries TRBV10-3 and TRBJ2-4, with D possibly TRBD1 on 5 matching bases. Germline CDR1 reads ENHRY; CDR2 reads SYGVKD. V lost 3 bases, J lost 6 bases, and 12 bases lay in between. This CDR3 spans 14 amino acids. The CDR3 DNA is TGTGCCATCAGTGACAGGGAAGGGGCAAACATTCAGTACTTC. Translating it yields CAISDREGANIQYF.

The CDR3 is CARCPRRGAANEQFF. The CDR3 coding sequence is TGCGCCCGCTGTCCGCGGCGGGGGGCCGCCAATGAGCAGTTCTTC. The chain combines TRBV10-1 with TRBJ2-1; 8 bases agree with TRBD2. Losses at the gene ends were 11 bases for V and 6 bases for J; bases not matched to a gene: 15. CDR1 is WNHNN, CDR2 SYGVQD, per germline (reference sequence). This CDR3 has 15 residues.

This rearrangement joins TRBV9 to TRBJ2-5; D ambiguous. The germline V gene encodes CDR1 SGDLS and CDR2 YYNGEE. Trimming left V 2 bases short and J 0 bases short, with 5 bases between. The CDR3 consists of 13 residues. This CDR3 is CASSVSNQETQYF. The CDR3 nucleotides are TGTGCCAGCAGCGTCAGCAACCAAGAGACCCAGTACTTC.

This rearrangement joins TRBV12-5 to TRBJ1-1, with D possibly being TRBD1 (5 bases). V was shortened by 7 bases and J by 0 bases, with 12 bases between the two germline ends. The CDR3 length is 14 residues. Germline V gene lookup returns CDR1 LGHNT and CDR2 FRNRAP. This CDR3 reads CASVRAGLNTEAFF. As DNA, the CDR3 is TGTGCTAGTGTCAGGGCAGGCTTGAACACTGAAGCTTTCTTT. The variable domain in full, with the rest retrieved from reference TRBV12-5 and TRBJ1-1, is DARVTQTPRHKVTEMGQEVTMRCQPILGHNTVFWYRQTMMQGLELLAYFRNRAPLDDSGMPKDRFSAEMPDATLATLKIQPSEPRDSAVYFCASVRAGLNTEAFFGQGTRLTVV.

This chain joins TRBV2 and TRBJ2-7; D is ambiguous. Germline V CDR1 and CDR2: SNHLY, FYNNEI. There are 13 residues in the CDR3. Trimming removed 5 bases from V and 2 bases from J, with 10 bases in between. The DNA for the CDR3 is TGTGCCAGCAGTTTGACCGTCACCTACGAGCAGTACTTC. Its protein is CASSLTVTYEQYF.

This CDR3 is CASSVDLLNTEAFF. Written as DNA, the CDR3 is TGTGCCAGCAGCGTAGATCTCCTGAACACTGAAGCTTTCTTT. The chain recombines TRBV9 with TRBJ1-1; D unclear. The V gene lost 0 bases and the J gene lost 0 bases, with 6 bases spanning the gap. The germline V gene encodes CDR1 SGDLS and CDR2 YYNGEE. The CDR3 loop spans 14 amino acids.

V gene TRBV6-4 combines with J gene TRBJ2-7, with 8 bases fitting TRBD2. With 5 bases clipped from V and 5 bases from J, the junction kept 5 bases outside the gene matches. Germline loops: CDR1 MRHNA, CDR2 SNTAGT. The CDR3 sequence is 13 residues long. The CDR3 reads CASSRTSMDEQYF. The CDR3, as DNA: TGTGCCAGCAGTCGGACTAGCATGGACGAGCAGTACTTC.

The gene calls are TRBV6-4 and TRBJ2-1; 8 bases align to TRBD2. The CDR3 sequence is 16 residues long. V lost 2 bases, J lost 9 bases, and 12 bases stayed unmatched. The germline gives CDR1 MRHNA, CDR2 SNTAGT. The CDR3 reads CASSDVAGGLVGEQFF. CDR3 sequence (DNA): TGTGCCAGCAGTGACGTTGCGGGGGGCCTAGTCGGTGAGCAGTTCTTC.

The chain has TRBV5-1 and TRBJ1-6; 9 nucleotides align to TRBD1. The CDR3 has 14 amino acids. Germline V lookup: CDR1 SGHRS, CDR2 YFSETQ. Unmatched junction bases numbered 3, after V lost 3 bases and J lost 8 bases. The DNA of the CDR3 is TGCGCCAGCAGCTGGACAGGGGAGGATTCACCCCTCCACTTT. Translating it yields CASSWTGEDSPLHF.

V is TRBV6-6 and J is TRBJ2-7; D is possibly TRBD1 (6 bases). The CDR3 is 13 amino acids. The ends were cut back, 6 bases at V and 3 bases at J, with 12 bases in the middle. CDR1 MNHNY and CDR2 SVGAGI come from the germline V gene (reference sequence). CDR3 coding DNA: TGTGCCAGCAGACCACAGGGTAACTACGAGCAGTACTTC. This codes for CASRPQGNYEQYF.

The J gene is TRBJ2-3, the V gene TRBV4-3; 9 bases fit TRBD2. CDR1 LGHNA and CDR2 YSLEER come from the germline V gene. This CDR3 comprises 15 residues. After removal of 0 bases from V and 13 bases from J, the junction contained 11 bases not matched to a gene. DNA of the CDR3: TGCGCCAGCAGCCAAGATAGTTGGCTAGCGGGGACAAAGTATTTT. Translated: CASSQDSWLAGTKYF.

This rearrangement joins TRBV5-6 to TRBJ1-2; D is unclear. Per germline, CDR1 SGHDT and CDR2 YYEEEE. V dropped 0 bases and J dropped 11 bases, with 14 bases sitting between them. This CDR3 comprises 13 residues. CDR3 amino acids: CASSLARGGAYTF. The CDR3 region has the DNA TGTGCCAGCAGCTTGGCTCGCGGAGGAGCTTACACCTTC.

The chain uses TRBV6-5 and TRBJ1-6; D gene ambiguous. The V gene's germline CDR1 is MNHEY and CDR2 SVGAGI. The length of the CDR3 is 13 residues. V was clipped by 7 bases and J by 7 bases, with 11 bases between them. The CDR3 protein is CASINDGNSPLHF. Written as DNA, the CDR3 is TGTGCCAGCATCAACGACGGGAATTCACCCCTCCACTTT.

About this clone: A read error may produce the germline difference seen at one junction end. Other DNA sequences from this sample encode an identical CDR3 as well. The genes are TRBV7-2 and TRBJ1-1, with D perhaps matching TRBD1 (6 bases). There are 14 residues in the CDR3. Germline V gives CDR1 SGHTA, CDR2 FQGNSA. This CDR3 reads CASNLGGSGTEAFF. CDR3 nucleotides: TGTGCCAGCAACTTAGGGGGGTCGGGCACTGAAGCTTTCTTT.

The genes are TRBV6-5 and TRBJ2-1; no definite D call. In germline, CDR1 is MNHEY, CDR2 SVGAGI. The CDR3 runs to 15 residues. The V gene lost 2 bases and the J gene lost 0 bases, with 8 bases spanning the gap. CDR3 amino acids: CASSYGWDSYNEQFF. CDR3 DNA: TGTGCCAGCAGTTACGGCTGGGACTCCTACAATGAGCAGTTCTTC.

This chain joins TRBV5-1 and TRBJ2-3; D is tentatively TRBD1 or TRBD2 (6 bases each). The CDR3 is 17 amino acids. The germline gives CDR1 SGHRS, CDR2 YFSETQ. V shed 0 bases and J shed 7 bases, with 21 bases lying between them. CDR3 sequence: CASSLEVSRGAHYTQYF. The CDR3 DNA sequence: TGCGCCAGCAGCTTGGAGGTTTCTAGGGGGGCGCATTATACGCAGTATTTT.